This TCR beta chain derives from a study of control samples from healthy donors and cancer patients. The CDR3 loop spans 14 amino acids. The germline gives CDR1 MNHEY, CDR2 SVGAGI. V lost 7 bases to trimming and J lost 1 base, with 13 bases between them. Sequencing used immunoSEQ multiplex PCR; TCRdb keeps in-frame clones, though not all of them. The sample includes nearly 200,000 clones, about 90% of them seen just once. This chain joins TRBV6-5 and TRBJ1-1; weak D call: TRBD1 (5 bases). This TCR derives from a man in his thirties or forties in good health. Sequencing was carried out using blood. CDR3 coding DNA: TGTGCCAGCACCCCGTCAGACAGGAACACTGAAGCTTTCTTT. Encoded protein: CASTPSDRNTEAFF.